The text below deals with one T cell receptor beta chain. The antigen remains undetermined. This entry comes from a study of T cell responses to AZD1222 COVID-19 vaccine. General study findings and limits: Recipients of two AZD1222 doses showed rising Spike-specific TCR breadth and depth. Distributed over spike, vaccine-associated CD4 TCRs predominated at 160-218 and 743-854. AZD1222 recipients seropositive at baseline numbered only 5 to 7.

Germline lookup yields CDR1 KGHSH and CDR2 LQKENI. The CDR3 runs to 14 residues. Trimming cost V 3 bases and J 3 bases, with 9 bases left between them. Data came from immunoSEQ multiplex PCR; TCRdb stores just in-frame clones and leaves some out. Here the sample spans 140,000 to 150,000 clones, approximately 89% being singletons. The source is an adult in good health. The chain employs TRBV18 and TRBJ1-5; D is undetermined. Sequenced material: peripheral blood, taken on day 0 of AZD1222 vaccination. CDR3 in DNA: TGTGCCAGCTCACCCAGTCACAACAATCAGCCCCAGCATTTT. It translates to CASSPSHNNQPQHF. Together with reference TRBV18 and TRBJ1-5, the CDR3 gives the full variable domain: NAGVMQNPRHLVRRRGQEARLRCSPMKGHSHVYWYRQLPEEGLKFMVYLQKENIIDESGMPKERFSAEFPKEGPSILRIQQVVRGDSAAYFCASSPSHNNQPQHFGDGTRLSIL.